These 26 T cell receptor beta chains were sequenced from one sample in a study of metastatic and nonmetastatic thyroid tumors. TCRdb re-clonotyped the PCR reads through MiXCR. Here the sample spans 40,000 to 45,000 clones, about 3.3% being singletons. Patients had received no treatment of any kind before thyroid surgery. Sequencing was performed on blood. The receptors were sampled from a female donor with papillary thyroid cancer or a benign thyroid nodule (not recorded which). Some clones in this sample may be carry-over from other donors' samples.

This clone has a handful of counts. CDR3 sequence: CATRVGGFDTQYF. CDR3 DNA sequence: TGTGCCACCAGGGTCGGGGGGTTCGATACGCAGTATTTT. The rearrangement uses TRBV24-1 and TRBJ2-3; TRBD2 matches 7 bases. Germline lookup yields CDR1 KGHDR and CDR2 SFDVKD. V was pared by 7 bases and J by 6 bases, with 6 bases of the junction left unmatched. CDR3 length equals 13 residues.

Ten or more counts support this clone. The chain links TRBV12-3 or TRBV12-4 to TRBJ2-1; D gene ambiguous. The CDR3 sequence is 15 residues long. Trimming pared 7 bases from V and 2 bases from J, leaving 15 bases between. CDR3 coding DNA: TGTGCCAGCAATGAAGGAGACCCCACCTACAATGAGCAGTTCTTC. Translating gives CASNEGDPTYNEQFF.

This clone was counted at least ten times. The chain couples TRBV28 to TRBJ2-1; D not certain. Trimming shortened V by 6 bases and J by 3 bases, and 9 bases separated the two germline ends. CDR3 length: 13 residues. The germline V gene encodes CDR1 MDHEN and CDR2 SYDVKM. The CDR3 DNA reads TGTGCCAGCAGGGCCTTTCTCTACAATGAGCAGTTCTTC. This translates into CASRAFLYNEQFF.

The chain employs TRBV20-1 and TRBJ1-2; 7 nucleotides match TRBD1. CDR1 is DFQATT, CDR2 SNEGSKA, per germline (reference sequence). The CDR3 length is 14 residues. The J segment lost 7 bases and the V segment lost 1 base, leaving 9 bases of the junction unmatched. The CDR3 DNA is TGCAGTGCTAGAGTTGGAGGGGGCCTCTCTGGCTACACCTTC. Translation gives CSARVGGGLSGYTF.

By its share, this clone is medium-sized. V is TRBV5-1 and J is TRBJ2-1; D not certain. Germline V gives CDR1 SGHRS, CDR2 YFSETQ. There are 13 residues in the CDR3. V dropped 1 base and J dropped 7 bases, with 9 bases sitting between them. The CDR3 loop is CASSLPLHNEQFF. For the CDR3, the DNA is TGCGCCAGCAGCTTGCCCCTCCATAATGAGCAGTTCTTC. The complete variable domain, with remaining parts taken from reference TRBV5-1 and TRBJ2-1, reads KAGVTQTPRYLIKTRGQQVTLSCSPISGHRSVSWYQQTPGQGLQFLFEYFSETQRNKGNFPGRFSGRQFSNSRSEMNVSTLELGDSALYLCASSLPLHNEQFFGPGTRLTVL.

This clone was counted at least ten times. A much larger clone is a single base away; this may be a read error. This specimen includes other DNA sequences encoding the same CDR3. V and J are TRBV5-1 and TRBJ2-5; D is unclear. Germline V lookup: CDR1 SGHRS, CDR2 YFSETQ. This CDR3 spans 11 amino acids. DNA of the CDR3: TGCGCTAGCAGCTTGGCAGAGACCCAGTACTTC. The encoded protein is CASSLAETQYF.

This clone appeared a few times. The V call is TRBV12-3 or TRBV12-4, the J call TRBJ2-7, with 8 bases matching TRBD1. The CDR3 is made up of 14 amino acids. J gave up 5 bases and V 3 bases, and 6 bases lay outside the gene matches. The CDR3 bases are TGTGCCAGCAGTTTTTCCAGGGGGCGACACGAGCAGTACTTC. Protein sequence: CASSFSRGRHEQYF.

This clone qualifies as medium-sized (0.01 to 0.1%). The genes are TRBV30 and TRBJ1-2; D remains ambiguous. The germline CDR1 and CDR2 sequences are GTSNPN and SVGIG (reference sequence). V lost 2 bases and J lost 8, with 15 bases in between. The CDR3 runs to 13 residues. CDR3 loop: CAWSSARSGGYTF. The DNA of the CDR3 is TGTGCCTGGAGTTCCGCCAGGTCCGGAGGCTACACCTTC.

This clone came up many times. J is TRBJ2-7 and V is TRBV6-1; 7 nucleotides line up with TRBD2. The CDR3 contains 16 residues. V lost 1 base to trimming and J lost 3 bases; unmatched junction nucleotides: 9. Germline CDR1 reads MNHNS; CDR2 reads SASEGT. The CDR3 is CASSEGGGWGDYEQYF. For the CDR3, the DNA is TGTGCCAGCAGTGAAGGGGGAGGGTGGGGTGACTACGAGCAGTACTTC.

This clone was picked up many times. This sequence joins TRBV7-9 and TRBJ2-5, with D perhaps matching TRBD2 (6 bases). This CDR3 spans 14 amino acids. Per the germline V gene, CDR1 is SEHNR and CDR2 is FQNEAQ (reference sequence). Trimming cost V 5 bases and J 4 bases, with 14 bases left between them. For the CDR3, the DNA is TGTGCCAGCAGCCCGAATGTCGGGGGAGAGACCCAGTACTTC. Translation gives CASSPNVGGETQYF. Supplemented by reference TRBV7-9 and TRBJ2-5, the full variable domain reads DTGVSQNPRHKITKRGQNVTFRCDPISEHNRLYWYRQTLGQGPEFLTYFQNEAQLEKSRLLSDRFSAERPKGSFSTLEIQRTEQGDSAMYLCASSPNVGGETQYFGPGTRLLVL.

There are many counts of this clone. This rearrangement joins TRBV2 to TRBJ2-1; D possibly corresponds to TRBD2 (6 bases). V lost 4 bases and J 7 bases, leaving 14 bases between the germline ends. The CDR3 is 14 amino acids. Germline CDR1 reads SNHLY; CDR2 reads FYNNEI. The CDR3 region has the DNA TGTGCCAGCAGTGCGGTCGGGAGAACGAATGAGCAGTTCTTC. Its translation is CASSAVGRTNEQFF.

This clone occurred a few times. The V call is TRBV6-1, the J call TRBJ2-7, with D hard to call. Looked up from germline, CDR1 is MNHNS and CDR2 is SASEGT. CDR3 size: 14 residues. Between the trimmed V and J ends, which lost 8 bases and 1 base, there was a span of 15 bases. The CDR3 loop reads CASRKATQSYEQYF. The CDR3 coding sequence is TGTGCCAGCCGGAAGGCCACACAGTCCTACGAGCAGTACTTC.

Ten or more counts support this clone. The rearrangement joins TRBV6-5 to TRBJ1-2; D is unresolved. The germline V gene has CDR1 MNHEY and CDR2 SVGAGI. This CDR3 has 16 amino acids. The V end was cut by 0 bases, the J end by 0 bases, with 11 bases between. The CDR3 protein is CASSYSVLLTNYGYTF. The DNA for the CDR3 is TGTGCCAGCAGTTACTCGGTCCTACTTACTAACTATGGCTACACCTTC.

The V and J genes are TRBV20-1 and TRBJ1-1; D unresolved. This CDR3 spans 13 amino acids. Per the germline V gene, CDR1 is DFQATT and CDR2 is SNEGSKA (reference sequence). Trimming removed 6 bases at V and 2 bases at J, with 13 bases between. This CDR3 is CSAHDTINTEAFF. In DNA, the CDR3 is TGCAGTGCCCATGACACGATAAACACTGAAGCTTTCTTT.

The chain couples TRBV6-2 or TRBV6-3 to TRBJ2-2; D is ambiguous. Trimming pared 11 bases from V and 8 bases from J, leaving 15 bases between. The CDR3 totals 12 residues. Germline V gene data show CDR1 as MNHEY and CDR2 as SVGEGT. The CDR3 region has the DNA TGTGCCGTGACGGGTCTCGTAGGGGAGCTGTTTTTT. Its protein product is CAVTGLVGELFF.

This clone was counted ten times or more. The V gene is TRBV6-1, the J gene TRBJ2-3; unclear D gene. From germline, CDR1 is MNHNS and CDR2 SASEGT. This CDR3 is 13 amino acids long. The V gene lost 5 bases and the J gene lost 2 bases, with 8 bases spanning the gap. The CDR3 nucleotides read TGTGCCAGCAGTAGTTTGGACACAGATACGCAGTATTTT. This sequence encodes CASSSLDTDTQYF.

With regard to this clone: As the CDR3 is not closed by the conserved phenylalanine or tryptophan, this likely results from a read error. The DNA for the CDR3 is TGTGCCAGCAGTGAATATGGGGACGGGAACTACAATGAGCAGTTCTAC. As protein: CASSEYGDGNYNEQFY. The chain joins TRBV25-1 to TRBJ2-1; D tentatively reads TRBD1 or TRBD2 (5 bases each). There are 16 residues in the CDR3. Germline assignment: CDR1 MGHDK and CDR2 SYGVNS. Trimming removed 0 bases from V and 3 bases from J, with 12 bases in between.

This clone was counted ten times or more. This chain joins TRBV20-1 and TRBJ2-3; the match to TRBD2 covers 13 bases. Germline assignment: CDR1 DFQATT and CDR2 SNEGSKA (reference sequence). The CDR3 is 16 amino acids. With 2 bases clipped from V and 4 bases from J, the junction kept 6 bases outside the gene matches. CDR3 amino acids: CSARLLAGGPADTQYF. As DNA, the CDR3 is TGCAGTGCTAGATTACTAGCGGGAGGGCCCGCAGATACGCAGTATTTT.

This clone was seen more than once but under ten times. The chain combines TRBV12-3 or TRBV12-4 with TRBJ1-1; perhaps TRBD1 as D (5 bases). Trimming stripped 2 bases from V and 2 bases from J, with 15 bases between. The CDR3 is 16 amino acids. CDR3 sequence reads: CASSLYAGGANTEAFF. The CDR3 DNA sequence: TGTGCCAGCAGTTTATATGCAGGTGGGGCTAACACTGAAGCTTTCTTT.

The table lists this clone with many counts. This chain connects TRBV27 to TRBJ2-2; TRBD1 is a possible D gene (5 bases). Trimming removed 2 bases at V and 6 bases at J, with 13 bases between. CDR3 length equals 15 residues. Germline values: CDR1 MNHEY, CDR2 SMNVEV (reference sequence). DNA for the CDR3: TGTGCCAGCAGTTTAACAGGATTTAGCCCCGGGGAGCTGTTTTTT. Encoded protein: CASSLTGFSPGELFF.

Points on this clone: The junction shows a germline mismatch at one end, possibly a read error. The CDR3 region has the DNA TGTGCCATCAGCGGGACTAGCGGGAGACGCTACAAGCAGTACTTC. This encodes CAISGTSGRRYKQYF. The chain uses TRBV10-3 and TRBJ2-7; 14 positions match TRBD2. The germline V gene encodes CDR1 ENHRY and CDR2 SYGVKD. This CDR3 region has 15 residues.

This clone is medium-sized (0.01 to 0.1%) within its sample. The gene calls are TRBV19 and TRBJ1-5; 8 bases are shared with TRBD1. With 3 bases clipped from V and 4 bases from J, the junction kept 8 bases outside the gene matches. This CDR3 is built from 16 residues. CDR1 LNHDA and CDR2 SQIVND come from the germline V gene (reference sequence). The CDR3 region has the DNA TGTGCCAGTAGTATCCCTGGGACAGGTAGAAATCAGCCCCAGCATTTT. It translates to CASSIPGTGRNQPQHF.

This clone showed up many times. CDR3 region: CASSVGSGRAPPQFF. The CDR3 DNA reads TGTGCCAGCAGCGTAGGAAGCGGGAGAGCCCCCCCGCAGTTCTTC. The chain couples TRBV9 to TRBJ2-1, with 8 bases fitting TRBD2. J was trimmed by 12 bases and V by 0 bases; bases with no gene match: 11. Per germline, CDR1 SGDLS and CDR2 YYNGEE. The CDR3 runs to 15 residues.

The V gene is TRBV6-2 or TRBV6-3, the J gene TRBJ2-1; D is perhaps TRBD1 or TRBD2 (6 bases each). CDR1 and CDR2 from the germline V gene are MNHEY and SVGEGT. The CDR3 contains 14 residues. The V end was cut by 8 bases, the J end by 4 bases, with 15 bases between. CDR3 loop: CASRRAGDYNEQFF. The DNA for the CDR3 is TGTGCCAGCCGGAGGGCAGGGGATTACAATGAGCAGTTCTTC.

This clone was seen many times. The genes are TRBV30 and TRBJ1-3; D is unclear. There are 12 residues in the CDR3. V lost 0 bases, J lost 7 bases, and 7 bases lay in between. Germline-derived CDR1 and CDR2 are GTSNPN and SVGIG (reference sequence). The CDR3 nucleotides read TGTGCCTGGAGTGTACAAGGGAACACCATATATTTT. This sequence encodes CAWSVQGNTIYF. The full variable domain, its missing parts supplied by reference TRBV30 and TRBJ1-3, is SQTIHQWPATLVQPVGSPLSLECTVEGTSNPNLYWYRQAAGRGLQLLFYSVGIGQISSEVPQNLSASRPQDRQFILSSKKLLLSDSGFYLCAWSVQGNTIYFGEGSWLTVV.

This clone ranks as medium-sized. The chain joins TRBV19 to TRBJ2-7; 10 bases align to TRBD2. The CDR3 has 16 residues. Trimming cost V 5 bases and J 4 bases; bases outside gene matches: 11. Germline-derived CDR1 and CDR2 are LNHDA and SQIVND (reference sequence). The CDR3 bases are TGTGCCAGTAGTTCCGTAGCGGGAGGTGGGACTTACGAGCAGTACTTC. This sequence encodes CASSSVAGGGTYEQYF.